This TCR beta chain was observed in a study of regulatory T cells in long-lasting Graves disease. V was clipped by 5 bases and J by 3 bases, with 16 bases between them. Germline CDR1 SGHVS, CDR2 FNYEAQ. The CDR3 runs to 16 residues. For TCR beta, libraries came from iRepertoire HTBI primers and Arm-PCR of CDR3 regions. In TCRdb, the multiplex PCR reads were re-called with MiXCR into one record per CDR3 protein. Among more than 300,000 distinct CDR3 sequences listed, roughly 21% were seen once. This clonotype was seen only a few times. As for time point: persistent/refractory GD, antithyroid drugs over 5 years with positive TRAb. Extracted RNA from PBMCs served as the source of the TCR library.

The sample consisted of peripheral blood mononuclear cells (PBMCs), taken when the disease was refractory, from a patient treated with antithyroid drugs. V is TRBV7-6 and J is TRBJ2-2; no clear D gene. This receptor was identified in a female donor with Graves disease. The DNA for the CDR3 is TGTGCCAGCAGCGAAGCCGCGCCGCTGGACACCGGGGAGCTGTTTTTT. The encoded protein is CASSEAAPLDTGELFF.